This record looks at one T cell receptor beta chain sequence and its context. No cognate antigen has been identified for it. Base quality data are lacking; no much larger clone is found one base away. This sample stems from a study of T cell responses to AZD1222 COVID-19 vaccine (dated by TCRdb to the early 2020s). Looking at the study overall: AZD1222 recipients whose second dose came at about 4 weeks and those whose second dose came at about 12 weeks were combined into one group, since spike-specific TCR depth and breadth did not differ between the two schedules. A total of approximately 240 trial participants underwent TCR sequencing, of whom about 210 had received two doses of AZD1222 and 26 had received two doses of the MenACWY control vaccine. Trial participants were enrolled by age into subgroups of 18-55, 56-69 and 70-plus years, and around 150, 28 and 57 TCR-sequenced participants, respectively, were included in these subgroups.

Sample time point, as interpreted from the label and publication: baseline before first vaccination. Samples from vaccinated people were obtained from the UK trials COV001 and COV002, which included a single-blind randomized controlled phase 2/3 trial of AZD1222 (ChAdOx1 nCoV-19) in healthy adults. Trial participant PBMC samples were collected at day 0 and day 28 after the second dose for TCRbeta chain sequencing. The paper as a whole reports these results and caveats: A significant rise in spike-specific TCR breadth and depth was observed after two AZD1222 doses relative to day 0 and relative to MenACWY recipients. Most participants were white British and females outnumbered males, and the authors suggested that clonal diversity may have been underestimated. The vaccine-associated CD4 TCRs covered the entire spike protein, and the dominant responses fell in regions 160-218 and 743-854. In the small 56-69-year group, the increase in depth fell short of significance, most likely because of low power. Conclusions about previously exposed vaccinees are limited because only five to seven AZD1222 recipients were SARS-CoV-2 seropositive at baseline. Because no day 14 peak-response samples were available, the repertoires could be characterized only after the peak T cell response. Nearly half of unique spike-specific TCRs reportedly recognized epitopes outside regions mutated in the B.1.351 and B.1.1.7 variants.

The CDR3 regions of human TCRbeta chains were subjected to immunosequencing. In the source study's methods: Repertoire TCRs were checked for matches against a reference library of SARS-CoV-2-specific TCRs that had been generated using the MIRA antigen-specificity platform. Breadth was defined as the fraction of unique TCRs that were SARS-CoV-2-associated, and depth was defined as the fraction of total T cells that were SARS-CoV-2-associated. Using the MIRA data, every spike-specific TCR was mapped to the spike region that the TCR reacted to and assigned to either a CD4 or a CD8 class. Log10-transformed breadth and depth values were compared by one-way ANOVA with Sidak's multiple comparisons tests. TCRdb obtained this table from immuneACCESS and retained in-frame rearrangements with V and J assigned. These tables miss some clones; where compared with another copy, unresolved V genes account for less than half of the shortfall, and the remainder is unexplained. Clone size and V and J calls were adopted from that table, with D and trimming inferred from the DNA. Within this sample are 200,000 or so clones, with 85% to 95% of them counted one time only. Of the sample, roughly 8.4% falls within the top ten clones.

This specimen consisted of peripheral blood, obtained on day 0 of AZD1222 vaccination. The origin of this receptor is an adult in good health.

The sequenced DNA: TGTGCCACCAGTGATTTGAAGGACCCCGAGCTGTTTTTT. It specifies CATSDLKDPELFF. The chain was built from TRBV24-1 and TRBJ2-2, with no confidently assigned D gene. Cut back by 0 bases and 11 bases, the V and J ends lie 9 bases apart. CDR1 KGHDR and CDR2 SFDVKD are derived from the germline V gene. Spanning cysteine to phenylalanine, the CDR3 consists of 13 amino acids. The only DNA kept is the CDR3, 39 bases in frame from the first base.